This TCR beta chain was captured in a study of T cell responses to AZD1222 COVID-19 vaccine. In the case of this clone: Its antigen remains unidentified.

Profiled with immunoSEQ multiplex PCR; TCRdb holds only in-frame clones, not every one. Among more than 120,000 clones, around 90% were seen once, and the ten largest hold 1.5% to 2%. V lost 5 bases, J lost 1 base, and 14 bases lay in between. The germline V gene has CDR1 SGHTA and CDR2 FQGTGA. CDR3 size: 15 residues. Study-wide points: A rise in Spike-specific TCR breadth and depth followed two AZD1222 doses. White British people made up most donors, females outnumbered males, and clonal diversity was possibly underestimated.

Researchers grouped second doses given at about 4 or about 12 weeks into one pool. Here the sequenced sample was peripheral blood, taken 28 days after the second AZD1222 dose. The chain combines TRBV7-3 with TRBJ1-1; D uncertain. The receptor was isolated from an adult who received the AZD1222 COVID-19 vaccine. The CDR3 DNA sequence: TGTGCCAGCAGCCCAGGCAACATTCGGAACACTGAAGCTTTCTTT. Translation gives CASSPGNIRNTEAFF.